The 16 T cell receptor beta chains below all came from one sample that was sequenced in a study of kidney transplant recipient with SARS-CoV-2 infection. TCRdb reanalysed the reads using MiXCR and keeps one entry per CDR3 protein. The sample includes approximately 250,000 distinct CDR3 sequences, more than 25% of them seen just once. Material: a blood sample, obtained at baseline and on roughly day 110 from a kidney transplant recipient. Every receptor here comes from a male patient aged 30 to 39 who had COVID-19 and was a kidney transplant recipient. Some of the T cells might come from the graft donor.

By sample fraction, this clonotype is medium-sized. The chain couples TRBV12-3 or TRBV12-4 to TRBJ1-5; D remains unclear. There are 14 residues in the CDR3. Trimming left V 3 bases short and J 0 bases short, with 6 bases between. Here the CDR3 DNA reads TGTGCCAGCAGTTTTGACGATAGCAATCAGCCCCAGCATTTT. Its translation: CASSFDDSNQPQHF.

The CDR3 loop is CASSRGKAYEQYV. The CDR3 DNA sequence: TGTGCCAGCAGCCGGGGCAAGGCCTACGAGCAGTACGTC. The chain links TRBV6-5 to TRBJ2-7; D may match TRBD1 or TRBD2 (5 bases each). Germline V lookup: CDR1 MNHEY, CDR2 SVGAGI. The V end lost 6 bases, the J end lost 2 bases, and 11 bases lay between the germline ends. The CDR3 sequence is 13 residues long.

Concerning this clonotype itself: This may be a read error, as it is one base from a much larger clone. The genes are TRBV5-1 and TRBJ2-1; 14 bases match TRBD2. CDR3 size: 15 residues. Germline assignment: CDR1 SGHRS and CDR2 YFSETQ. This CDR3 reads CANSIRQGLAGAGFF. CDR3 coding DNA: TGCGCCAACAGCATACGCCAGGGACTAGCGGGAGCCGGGTTCTTC. The full variable domain, with the rest looked up from reference TRBV5-1 and TRBJ2-1, is KAGVTQTPRYLIKTRGQQVTLSCSPISGHRSVSWYQQTPGQGLQFLFEYFSETQRNKGNFPGRFSGRQFSNSRSEMNVSTLELGDSALYLCANSIRQGLAGAGFFGPGTRLTVL.

In regard to this clonotype: A much larger clone is a single base away; this may be a read error. V is TRBV18 and J is TRBJ2-3; maybe TRBD1 (6 bases). Judging by the DNA end, TRBJ1-5 fits better; the J call may be wrong. The germline gives CDR1 KGHSH, CDR2 LQKENI. This CDR3 has 16 amino acids. CDR3 nucleotide sequence: TGTGCCAGCTCACCACCGGGACAACGGAGCACAGATACGCAGCATTTT. Translating gives CASSPPGQRSTDTQHF.

This clonotype was detected many times. The V call is TRBV19, the J call TRBJ1-2; tentative D call: TRBD1 (6 bases). V gave up 4 bases and J gave up 4 bases, with 22 bases separating them. Germline CDR1 and CDR2: LNHDA and SQIVND (reference sequence). This CDR3 spans 17 amino acids. CDR3 protein: CASSNQGTNRKTYGYTF. The CDR3 DNA reads TGTGCCAGTAGTAACCAGGGGACAAATCGAAAGACCTATGGCTACACCTTC.

Comments on this clonotype: A much larger clone differs by one base, so this may be a read error. V is TRBV6-5 and J is TRBJ2-1, with TRBD2 matching over 9 bases. The length of the CDR3 is 13 residues. Germline V gene data show CDR1 as MNHEY and CDR2 as SVGAGI. DNA for the CDR3: TGTGCCAGCAGTTACGCGGGAGGGGATGAGCAGCTCTTC. This sequence encodes CASSYAGGDEQLF.

A word on this clonotype: This may come from a read error, since a much larger clone is one base off. The rearrangement uses TRBV10-3 and TRBJ1-6; D is possibly TRBD1 (5 bases). This CDR3 is 13 amino acids long. Germline CDR1 reads ENHRY; CDR2 reads SYGVKD. CDR3 in DNA: TGTACCATCAGCGGGGGACCTGGATCACCCCTCCACTTT. Its protein is CTISGGPGSPLHF.

This clonotype showed up just a few times. The chain links TRBV7-2 to TRBJ2-3; D ambiguous. V was pared by 2 bases and J by 2 bases, with 11 bases between. This CDR3 is 15 amino acids long. Per germline, CDR1 SGHTA and CDR2 FQGNSA. CDR3 sequence (DNA): TGTGCCAGCAGCTTATATTATGAGTTCACAGATACGCAGTATTTT. This encodes CASSLYYEFTDTQYF.

As to this clonotype: A much larger clonotype is one base distant, so this may be a read error. CDR3 coding DNA: TGCAGTGCTTCCCAGGGAGATGGTACCGGGGGGCTGTTTTTT. This codes for CSASQGDGTGGLFF. This chain joins TRBV20-1 and TRBJ2-2; TRBD2 is a possible D gene (6 bases). CDR1 is DFQATT and CDR2 is SNEGSKA in the germline V gene (reference sequence). The CDR3 totals 14 residues.

Comment on this clonotype: A much larger clone sits a single nucleotide away, making a read error possible. The rearrangement joins TRBV5-1 to TRBJ2-7, with 8 bases aligning to TRBD2. CDR3 length equals 14 residues. Germline loops: CDR1 SGHRS, CDR2 YFSETQ. CDR3 in amino acids: CANSFIAGSYEQYF. The CDR3 region has the DNA TGCGCCAACAGCTTTATAGCGGGAAGCTACGAGCAGTACTTC.

The rearrangement links TRBV6-2 or TRBV6-3 to TRBJ1-4; D not resolved. Germline V gene lookup returns CDR1 MNHEY and CDR2 SVGEGT. CDR3 length: 20 amino acids. V dropped 4 bases and J dropped 0 bases, with 24 bases sitting between them. CDR3 protein: CASSFLFPAGGVATNEKLFF. The CDR3 DNA follows: TGTGCCAGCAGTTTTCTGTTCCCGGCCGGTGGAGTTGCAACTAATGAAAAACTGTTTTTT.

This clonotype was seen more than once but under ten times. A much larger clonotype is one base distant, so this may be a read error. The rearrangement joins TRBV25-1 to TRBJ1-2; D is ambiguous. Trimming shortened V by 5 bases and J by 4 bases, and 23 bases separated the two germline ends. Germline CDR1 MGHDK, CDR2 SYGVNS. The CDR3 runs 17 residues. CDR3 residues: CASSLYEGLGKTYGYTF. CDR3 DNA: TGTGCCAGCAGTTTATACGAAGGACTGGGAAAGACCTATGGCTACACCTTC.

This chain links TRBV19 with TRBJ2-3; D unresolved. Germline CDR1 is LNHDA and CDR2 is SQIVND (reference sequence). The CDR3 is made up of 15 amino acids. Trimming took off 7 bases at V and 0 bases at J, with 14 bases between the two ends. The CDR3 protein is CASKLRLSSTDTQYF. CDR3 coding DNA: TGTGCCAGTAAGCTTCGGCTCTCTAGCACAGATACGCAGTATTTT.

This clonotype was counted ten times or more. The chain recombines TRBV9 with TRBJ1-2, with D possibly matching TRBD1 (6 bases). This CDR3 has 16 residues. V lost 4 bases, J lost 4 bases, and 20 bases lay in between. Germline loops: CDR1 SGDLS, CDR2 YYNGEE. CDR3 sequence (DNA): TGTGCCAGCAGCTCTCATGGCGGGGGGGCCAGCTATGGCTACACCTTC. This encodes CASSSHGGGASYGYTF.

At least ten counts were recorded for this clonotype. The genes are TRBV7-2 and TRBJ2-7; D possibly corresponds to TRBD2 (6 bases). The V end lost 5 bases, the J end lost 0 bases, and 8 bases lay between the germline ends. This CDR3 is built from 13 residues. Per the germline V gene, CDR1 is SGHTA and CDR2 is FQGNSA. CDR3 DNA sequence: TGTGCCAGCAGCGTTAGCGGCTCCTACGAGCAGTACTTC. Translated: CASSVSGSYEQYF. Filled out from reference TRBV7-2 and TRBJ2-7, the complete variable domain reads GAGVSQSPSNKVTEKGKDVELRCDPISGHTALYWYRQSLGQGLEFLIYFQGNSAPDKSGLPSDRFSAERTGGSVSTLTIQRTQQEDSAVYLCASSVSGSYEQYFGPGTRLTVT.

Concerning this clonotype: This could be a read error, since a much larger clone is one nucleotide away. The J gene is TRBJ1-2, the V gene TRBV10-2; D is undetermined. The V gene lost 7 bases and the J gene lost 4 bases, with 25 bases spanning the gap. The germline CDR1 and CDR2 sequences are WSHSY and SAAADI. The CDR3 extends over 17 amino acids. The CDR3 bases are TGCGCCAGCAATATGCGGTCCACTTCTAGAAAGACCTATGGCTACACCTTC. Encoded protein: CASNMRSTSRKTYGYTF.